This entry concerns a single T cell receptor beta chain. This sample was included in a study of T cell responses to AZD1222 COVID-19 vaccine. Method: immunoSEQ multiplex PCR; TCRdb's copy keeps in-frame clones and lacks some. The sample gives over 130,000 clones, 85% to 95% of which show up once; around 1.3% is in the top ten. CDR1 SGDLS and CDR2 YYNGEE come from the germline V gene. V was pared by 0 bases and J by 5 bases, with 5 bases of the junction left unmatched. CDR3 length equals 17 residues. J is TRBJ2-3 and V is TRBV9, with 14 bases identical to TRBD2. This TCR was sampled from an adult in good health. The specimen was peripheral blood, collected on day 0 of AZD1222 vaccination. CDR3 sequence reads: CASSVGLAGGSVDTQYF. The CDR3 nucleotides are TGTGCCAGCAGCGTAGGACTAGCGGGAGGGTCCGTAGATACGCAGTATTTT.